This is a list of T cell receptor beta chains from one sample in a study of blood T cell repertoires in COVID-19. Repertoires were generated with immunoSEQ multiplex PCR, while TCRdb's copy carries only in-frame clones and drops some. The sample records almost 500,000 clones, roughly nine tenths being singletons. The sample consisted of PBMCs or T cells enriched from blood (not recorded which). The source is a woman aged 60-75 years who had recovered from COVID-19. CDR3s include the opening cysteine and the closing phenylalanine or tryptophan. A D gene is named only where the DNA matches it firmly. The listing skips clone size in some rows; elsewhere it reads once, few, many or a size class.

size: NA; J: TRBJ2-1; D: NA; V: TRBV11-2; CDR3: CASSLSLYNEQFF; DNA: TGTGCCAGCAGCTTATCCCTCTACAATGAGCAGTTCTTC
size: NA; J: TRBJ1-6; D: NA; V: TRBV3-1/TRBV3-2; CDR3: CASSQGVQNSPLHF; DNA: TGTGCCAGCAGCCAGGGCGTTCAGAATTCACCCCTCCACTTT
size: NA; J: TRBJ1-4; D: NA; V: TRBV3-1/TRBV3-2; CDR3: CASSSRHPALLANEKLFF; DNA: TGTGCCAGCAGCTCCCGACACCCGGCTCTCTTGGCTAATGAAAAACTGTTTTTT
size: once; J: TRBJ2-5; D: TRBD1; V: TRBV29-1; CDR3: CSVEPEQGAYETQYF; DNA: TGCAGCGTTGAACCAGAGCAGGGGGCGTATGAGACCCAGTACTTC
size: NA; J: TRBJ1-3; D: NA; V: TRBV5-1; CDR3: CASSPLTTTASGNTIYF; DNA: TGCGCCAGCAGCCCACTAACCACGACAGCTTCTGGAAACACCATATATTTT
size: once; J: TRBJ1-1; D: NA; V: TRBV19; CDR3: CASSIGSRTNTEAFF; DNA: TGTGCCAGTAGTATAGGGTCCAGGACTAACACTGAAGCTTTCTTT
size: NA; J: TRBJ2-2; D: NA; V: TRBV30; CDR3: CAWTVNQGWAGELFF; DNA: TGTGCCTGGACCGTCAACCAGGGTTGGGCCGGGGAGCTGTTTTTT
size: once; J: TRBJ2-7; D: TRBD1; V: TRBV19; CDR3: CASSDRDRGYYEQYF; DNA: TGTGCCAGTAGTGACCGGGACAGGGGCTACTACGAGCAGTACTTC
size: NA; J: TRBJ2-3; D: TRBD2; V: TRBV9; CDR3: CASSVAGLDIADTQYF; DNA: TGTGCCAGCAGCGTAGCGGGACTAGATATCGCAGATACGCAGTATTTT
size: NA; J: TRBJ2-6; D: NA; V: TRBV5-1; CDR3: CASSEIRQLSSGANVLTF; DNA: TGCGCCAGCAGCGAAATACGACAGTTGAGCTCTGGGGCCAACGTCCTGACTTTC
size: NA; J: TRBJ2-7; D: TRBD2; V: TRBV3-1/TRBV3-2; CDR3: CASSGRGGPAANYEQYF; DNA: TGTGCCAGCAGCGGCCGCGGGGGGCCCGCCGCTAACTACGAGCAGTACTTC
size: NA; J: TRBJ2-4; D: TRBD2; V: TRBV6-2/TRBV6-3; CDR3: CASSWWTSGGKNIQYF; DNA: TGTGCCAGCAGTTGGTGGACTAGCGGGGGCAAAAACATTCAGTACTTC
size: NA; J: TRBJ2-1; D: NA; V: TRBV11-2; CDR3: CASSLEDWAGRNEQFF; DNA: TGTGCCAGCAGCTTAGAAGATTGGGCAGGCCGGAATGAGCAGTTCTTC
size: few; J: TRBJ2-1; D: TRBD2; V: TRBV27; CDR3: CASSLRRGAGYNEQFF; DNA: TGTGCCAGCAGTCTCCGGCGGGGGGCGGGGTACAATGAGCAGTTCTTC
size: NA; J: TRBJ1-5; D: NA; V: TRBV28; CDR3: CASSLSGNSNQPQHF; DNA: TGTGCCAGCAGTTTATCGGGGAATAGCAATCAGCCCCAGCATTTT
size: once; J: TRBJ2-7; D: NA; V: TRBV9; CDR3: CASSVAPPGEQYF; DNA: TGTGCCAGCAGCGTAGCTCCCCCGGGCGAGCAGTACTTC
size: NA; J: TRBJ1-1; D: TRBD1; V: TRBV11-2; CDR3: CASSPFRQGRWGGNTEAFF; DNA: TGTGCCAGCAGCCCCTTCCGACAGGGGAGGTGGGGGGGGAACACTGAAGCTTTCTTT
size: NA; J: TRBJ1-6; D: NA; V: TRBV19; CDR3: CASSEVNNSPLHF; DNA: TGTGCCAGCTCGGAGGTTAATAATTCACCCCTCCACTTT
size: few; J: TRBJ1-6; D: NA; V: TRBV6-1; CDR3: CASSDQGQNSPLHF; DNA: TGTGCCAGCAGTGATCAGGGTCAAAATTCACCCCTCCACTTT
size: NA; J: TRBJ2-5; D: TRBD1; V: TRBV10-3; CDR3: CAIRMTGGGETQYF; DNA: TGTGCCATCAGAATGACAGGGGGTGGAGAGACCCAGTACTTC
size: NA; J: TRBJ1-1; D: TRBD1; V: TRBV10-3; CDR3: CAITGDRGANTEAFF; DNA: TGTGCCATCACCGGGGACAGGGGAGCGAACACTGAAGCTTTCTTT
size: NA; J: TRBJ1-2; D: NA; V: TRBV27; CDR3: CASGVGGRGYTF; DNA: TGTGCCAGCGGAGTTGGAGGGAGAGGCTACACCTTC
size: NA; J: TRBJ1-2; D: TRBD1; V: TRBV12-3/TRBV12-4; CDR3: CASSFQGAYGYTF; DNA: TGTGCCAGCAGTTTCCAGGGGGCCTATGGCTACACCTTC
size: NA; J: TRBJ2-3; D: NA; V: TRBV9; CDR3: CASSVGGRTSTDTQYF; DNA: TGTGCCAGCAGCGTAGGGGGGCGAACTAGCACAGATACGCAGTATTTT
size: NA; J: TRBJ2-4; D: NA; V: TRBV10-3; CDR3: CAISGKGENIQYF; DNA: TGTGCCATCAGTGGTAAGGGGGAAAACATTCAGTACTTC
size: NA; J: TRBJ2-7; D: TRBD2; V: TRBV29-1; CDR3: CSVRTSGGGYEQYF; DNA: TGCAGCGTCAGGACTAGCGGGGGTGGCTACGAGCAGTACTTC
size: NA; J: TRBJ1-6; D: NA; V: TRBV6-5; CDR3: CASSYSVRVESPLHF; DNA: TGTGCCAGCAGTTACTCGGTACGGGTGGAATCACCCCTCCACTTT
size: NA; J: TRBJ1-4; D: NA; V: TRBV3-1/TRBV3-2; CDR3: CASSQVWQAATNEKLFF; DNA: TGTGCCAGCAGCCAAGTTTGGCAGGCTGCAACTAATGAAAAACTGTTTTTT
size: many; J: TRBJ1-5; D: TRBD1; V: TRBV5-4; CDR3: CASSLGTGSGQPQHF; DNA: TGTGCCAGCAGCTTAGGGACAGGCTCCGGTCAGCCCCAGCATTTT
size: NA; J: TRBJ1-2; D: TRBD1; V: TRBV27; CDR3: CASSLYRGQGYGYTF; DNA: TGTGCCAGCAGTCTCTACAGGGGTCAGGGCTATGGCTACACCTTC
size: NA; J: TRBJ2-5; D: NA; V: TRBV2; CDR3: CASSVPAGMETQYF; DNA: TGTGCCAGCAGTGTCCCCGCAGGGATGGAGACCCAGTACTTC
size: NA; J: TRBJ2-2; D: NA; V: TRBV4-2; CDR3: CASSQAQGRDTGELFF; DNA: TGTGCCAGCAGCCAAGCTCAGGGGAGGGACACCGGGGAGCTGTTTTTT
size: NA; J: TRBJ1-1; D: NA; V: TRBV27; CDR3: CASSLRVVNTEAFF; DNA: TGTGCCAGCAGTTTAAGAGTGGTGAACACTGAAGCTTTCTTT
size: NA; J: TRBJ2-2; D: TRBD2; V: TRBV3-1/TRBV3-2; CDR3: CASSQDSGGLNTGELFF; DNA: TGTGCCAGCAGCCAGGATAGCGGGGGGCTAAACACCGGGGAGCTGTTTTTT
size: once; J: TRBJ2-7; D: NA; V: TRBV19; CDR3: CASTPGPQYYEQYF; DNA: TGTGCCAGTACCCCTGGCCCCCAGTACTACGAGCAGTACTTC
size: NA; J: TRBJ2-7; D: NA; V: TRBV5-1; CDR3: CASSLGRPGEQYF; DNA: TGCGCCAGCAGCTTGGGTCGGCCAGGCGAGCAGTACTTC
size: NA; J: TRBJ1-6; D: NA; V: TRBV19; CDR3: CASSIGGGIGSPLHF; DNA: TGTGCCAGTAGTATAGGTGGGGGGATTGGATCACCCCTCCACTTT
size: NA; J: TRBJ1-5; D: NA; V: TRBV6-1; CDR3: CASSEAGLNQPQHF; DNA: TGTGCCAGCAGTGAGGCAGGGCTCAATCAGCCCCAGCATTTT
size: NA; J: TRBJ1-2; D: TRBD1; V: TRBV12-3/TRBV12-4; CDR3: CASSPRGMGGYTF; DNA: TGTGCCAGCAGTCCCAGGGGGATGGGTGGCTACACCTTC
size: NA; J: TRBJ2-3; D: NA; V: TRBV5-1; CDR3: CASSTGGRSTDTQYF; DNA: TGCGCCAGCAGCACCGGGGGACGGAGCACAGATACGCAGTATTTT
size: NA; J: TRBJ2-2; D: NA; V: TRBV14; CDR3: CASSPPGARGNTGELFF; DNA: TGTGCCAGCAGCCCCCCTGGGGCGCGGGGTAACACCGGGGAGCTGTTTTTT
size: NA; J: TRBJ1-5; D: NA; V: TRBV3-1/TRBV3-2; CDR3: CASSPTGIGLQPQHF; DNA: TGTGCCAGCAGCCCTACAGGGATCGGATTACAGCCCCAGCATTTT
size: NA; J: TRBJ1-2; D: NA; V: TRBV5-5; CDR3: CASSLAGEGYGYTF; DNA: TGTGCCAGCAGCTTGGCAGGGGAGGGCTATGGCTACACCTTC
size: once; J: TRBJ2-5; D: TRBD2; V: TRBV5-1; CDR3: CASSTVAGGRETQYF; DNA: TGCGCCAGCAGCACCGTGGCGGGGGGGCGAGAGACCCAGTACTTC
size: NA; J: TRBJ1-2; D: NA; V: TRBV24-1; CDR3: CATSDPTGSYGYTF; DNA: TGTGCCACCAGTGATCCTACAGGGTCCTATGGCTACACCTTC